This TCR beta chain was documented in a study of T cells in Graves' hyperthyroidism and ophthalmopathy. What was amplified from RNA transcripts were TCR beta CDR3 regions. The HTBI primer set served for first-round RT-PCR of the TCR CDR3. MiXCR, applied by TCRdb to the multiplex PCR reads, yields one record per CDR3 protein. This repertoire shows about 500,000 distinct CDR3 sequences, about 16% found once; its top ten account for approximately 32%. This clonotype has ten or more counts. Germline CDR1 reads SEHNR; CDR2 reads FQNEAQ (reference sequence). There are 13 residues in the CDR3. Trimming removed 2 bases from V and 4 bases from J; junction bases left unmatched: 0. The study included ophthalmopathy patients with Clinical Activity Score at least 3, NOSPECS grade at least 4 and duration under 3 months.

The receptor was isolated from a woman in her 30s with Graves' ophthalmopathy. Sequenced sample: blood. This rearrangement joins TRBV7-9 to TRBJ2-3; 7 positions agree with TRBD1. CDR3 sequence: CASSLQGADTQYF. As DNA, the CDR3 is TGTGCCAGCAGCTTACAGGGGGCAGATACGCAGTATTTT.